Below are 24 T cell receptor beta chains sequenced from a single sample in a study of early T cells in non-severe SARS-CoV-2 infection listed by TCRdb under 2021. The method was 5' RACE. TCRdb shows the sequencer as NextSeq 500. TCRdb passed the public sequencing reads through fastp at Q25 and MiXCR, retaining productive beta sequences. Each entry merges the rows of one CDR3 protein and shows their most common DNA and genes. The sample table lists about 77,000 distinct CDR3 sequences, approximately 15% of them with a count of one. 2.9% of the sample lies in the top ten. The sample comprised whole blood. Receptors were obtained from an adult who was a healthcare worker with PCR-confirmed SARS-CoV-2 infection or an uninfected control (not recorded which).

This clonotype has a handful of counts. V usage is TRBV14 and J usage is TRBJ2-5; TRBD2 aligns across 8 bases. Germline V lookup: CDR1 SGHDN, CDR2 FVKESK. V dropped 0 bases and J dropped 6; count of bases not matched to a gene: 6. The CDR3 runs to 15 residues. CDR3 region: CASSQEGTSIQTQYF. The DNA of the CDR3 is TGTGCCAGCAGCCAAGAAGGGACTAGTATCCAGACCCAGTACTTC.

This clonotype was counted many times. The chain carries TRBV7-9 and TRBJ1-1, with 7 nucleotides matching TRBD1. V was clipped by 3 bases and J by 4 bases; unmatched bases: 2. The germline CDR1 and CDR2 sequences are SEHNR and FQNEAQ (reference sequence). The CDR3 spans 13 residues. In DNA form, the CDR3 reads TGTGCCAGCAGCTTTTACAGGGGCACTGAAGCTTTCTTT. Its protein is CASSFYRGTEAFF.

The chain uses TRBV28 and TRBJ1-1; D remains ambiguous. V was cut by 5 bases and J by 8 bases, with 9 bases left in between. Germline loops: CDR1 MDHEN, CDR2 SYDVKM. The CDR3 length is 11 residues. CDR3 in DNA: TGTGCCAGCAGTCCGAGGGCGGAAGCTTTCTTT. Translated, it gives CASSPRAEAFF.

V usage is TRBV3-1 and J usage is TRBJ2-5; D might be TRBD1 (5 bases). The CDR3 runs to 15 residues. V shed 0 bases and J shed 2 bases, with 10 bases lying between them. Germline V gene data show CDR1 as LGHDT and CDR2 as YNNKEL (reference sequence). In nucleotides, the CDR3 is TGTGCCAGCAGCCAAGATCCGACAGCACAAGAGACCCAGTACTTC. Translating gives CASSQDPTAQETQYF.

J is TRBJ2-1 and V is TRBV12-3 or TRBV12-4; D unclear. This CDR3 region has 16 residues. V was trimmed by 5 bases and J by 0 bases, leaving 14 bases between them. CDR3 sequence: CASSPSTPYSYNEQFF. The CDR3 nucleotides read TGTGCCAGCAGTCCCTCTACCCCTTACTCCTACAATGAGCAGTTCTTC.

The chain links TRBV12-3 or TRBV12-4 to TRBJ1-6; D not certain. The CDR3 is 12 residues long. The V and J ends lost 6 bases and 8 bases respectively, with 8 bases between them. The CDR3 is CASSWEYSPLHF. CDR3 in DNA: TGTGCCAGCAGCTGGGAGTATTCACCCCTCCACTTT.

V usage is TRBV20-1 and J usage is TRBJ2-3; 11 nucleotides agree with TRBD2. The germline CDR1 and CDR2 sequences are DFQATT and SNEGSKA (reference sequence). The CDR3 contains 14 residues. Losses at the gene ends were 5 bases for V and 2 bases for J; bases not matched to a gene: 3. This CDR3 reads CSAGTSGNTDTQYF. The CDR3 bases are TGCAGTGCTGGGACTAGCGGCAACACAGATACGCAGTATTTT.

The V gene is TRBV5-1, the J gene TRBJ2-1; TRBD2 matches 7 bases. Germline V gives CDR1 SGHRS, CDR2 YFSETQ. The length of the CDR3 is 13 residues. The V and J ends lost 4 bases and 8 bases, in that order; junction bases with no gene match: 6. Written as DNA, the CDR3 is TGCGCCAGCAGCCTCCGACTAGCCGATGAGCAGTTCTTC. Protein: CASSLRLADEQFF.

This clonotype appeared a few times. The chain has TRBV5-6 and TRBJ2-1; 9 bases map to TRBD2. CDR3 length equals 16 residues. Trimming at V came to 3 bases and at J to 5 bases, leaving 9 bases not matched to a gene. CDR1 and CDR2 (germline): SGHDT, YYEEEE. CDR3 protein: CASSSSGTSRDNEQFF. In DNA, the CDR3 is TGTGCCAGCAGCTCCTCCGGGACTAGCCGTGACAATGAGCAGTTCTTC.

This clonotype was observed a few times. V is TRBV24-1 and J is TRBJ2-2; D gene unclear. Trimming shortened V by 5 bases and J by 5 bases, and 8 bases separated the two germline ends. Germline V gives CDR1 KGHDR, CDR2 SFDVKD. CDR3 size: 13 residues. In nucleotides, the CDR3 is TGTGCCACCAGTGGAGTCGGAACCGGGGAGCTGTTTTTT. Protein product: CATSGVGTGELFF.

The chain links TRBV30 to TRBJ1-6; TRBD1 aligns across 7 bases. CDR1 is GTSNPN, CDR2 SVGIG, per germline (reference sequence). The V and J ends lost 3 bases and 8 bases, in that order; junction bases with no gene match: 4. This CDR3 is built from 13 residues. CDR3 DNA sequence: TGTGCCTGGAGCAGGGGGGTCTATTCACCCCTCCACTTT. It translates to CAWSRGVYSPLHF.

Only a few counts were recorded for this clonotype. The V and J genes are TRBV12-5 and TRBJ2-3, with TRBD2 matching over 11 bases. The CDR3 loop spans 17 amino acids. The ends lost 2 bases at V and 4 bases at J; junction bases unmatched: 8. Germline CDR1 LGHNT, CDR2 FRNRAP. CDR3 in DNA: TGTGCTAGTGGTTTGCTTCTAGCGGGAGGCGAGCCAGATACGCAGTATTTT. Protein sequence: CASGLLLAGGEPDTQYF.

The chain carries TRBV10-3 and TRBJ2-1, with 10 bases fitting TRBD2. Germline CDR1 reads ENHRY; CDR2 reads SYGVKD. The length of the CDR3 is 17 residues. The V segment lost 5 bases and the J segment 7 bases; nucleotides outside the gene matches: 14. The CDR3 DNA reads TGTGCCATCAGTTCGCCCCATGGGACTAGCGTAATAAATGAGCAGTTCTTC. Translation: CAISSPHGTSVINEQFF.

This clonotype was seen a few times. This sequence joins TRBV5-4 and TRBJ2-7, with 7 nucleotides matching TRBD2. The V gene end was trimmed by 0 bases and the J gene end by 2 bases; junction bases not matched to a gene: 5. The CDR3 runs to 15 residues. Germline lookup yields CDR1 SGHNT and CDR2 YYREEE (reference sequence). The DNA for the CDR3 is TGTGCCAGCAGCTTGGAAGCGGGGCCTACCTACGAGCAGTACTTC. It is translated as CASSLEAGPTYEQYF.

This clonotype was observed at least ten times. V gene TRBV3-1 combines with J gene TRBJ1-3; D gene unclear. The V gene's germline CDR1 is LGHDT and CDR2 YNNKEL (reference sequence). This CDR3 spans 14 amino acids. Trimming took off 1 base at V and 8 bases at J, with 12 bases between the two ends. CDR3 nucleotide sequence: TGTGCCAGCAGCCAAGGGAGAAAGAGGTACACCATATATTTT. Translating it yields CASSQGRKRYTIYF.

A few counts support this clonotype. This rearrangement joins TRBV29-1 to TRBJ2-3; 9 nucleotides align to TRBD1. The CDR3 covers 14 residues. Germline V gene sequence: CDR1 SQVTM, CDR2 ANQGSEA. Trimming cost V 8 bases and J 2 bases; bases outside gene matches: 8. This chain's CDR3 is CSSLDRGVTDTQYF. The CDR3 DNA reads as TGCAGCTCCCTAGACAGGGGGGTCACAGATACGCAGTATTTT.

This clonotype has at least ten counts. The gene calls are TRBV29-1 and TRBJ1-4; tentatively, D is TRBD1 (5 bases). Germline V lookup: CDR1 SQVTM, CDR2 ANQGSEA. V gave up 6 bases and J gave up 5 bases, with 19 bases separating them. The CDR3 consists of 15 residues. In DNA, the CDR3 is TGCAGCGTCGACAACTCTAACGGGGCGAATGAAAAACTGTTTTTT. It yields the protein CSVDNSNGANEKLFF.

The chain links TRBV19 to TRBJ1-2; D is perhaps TRBD1 (5 bases). The V gene lost 5 bases and the J gene lost 2 bases, with 15 bases spanning the gap. This CDR3 comprises 15 residues. From germline, CDR1 is LNHDA and CDR2 SQIVND (reference sequence). CDR3 bases: TGTGCCAGTAGTCTCGGGACTGAAATCAACTATGGCTACACCTTC. It codes for CASSLGTEINYGYTF.

This clonotype was seen a handful of times. This chain joins TRBV27 and TRBJ1-2; possible D gene TRBD1, 5 bases. The CDR3 runs 11 residues. Germline assignment: CDR1 MNHEY and CDR2 SMNVEV (reference sequence). Trimming stripped 6 bases from V and 8 bases from J, with 10 bases between. DNA of the CDR3: TGTGCCAGCAGAGGGGCGTGGGGCTACACCTTC. Protein: CASRGAWGYTF.

This clonotype was observed at least ten times. J is TRBJ1-3 and V is TRBV5-4; D is unclear. The germline CDR1 and CDR2 sequences are SGHNT and YYREEE (reference sequence). Trimming stripped 2 bases from V and 0 bases from J, with 6 bases between. The CDR3 sequence is 14 residues long. The CDR3 sequence is CASSFPNSGNTIYF. The CDR3 nucleotides are TGTGCCAGCAGCTTTCCGAACTCTGGAAACACCATATATTTT.

This clonotype was seen a few times. V usage is TRBV20-1 and J usage is TRBJ1-2, with D perhaps TRBD1 (5 bases). The V end lost 2 bases, the J end lost 8 bases, and 18 bases lay between the germline ends. The germline V gene has CDR1 DFQATT and CDR2 SNEGSKA (reference sequence). This CDR3 is 14 amino acids long. The CDR3 protein is CSARPTGTAGGYTF. DNA for the CDR3: TGCAGTGCTAGACCTACCGGGACGGCCGGCGGCTACACCTTC.

The rearrangement uses TRBV14 and TRBJ1-5; D call uncertain. Trimming pared 1 base from V and 4 bases from J, leaving 5 bases between. The CDR3 is 13 residues long. The germline V gene encodes CDR1 SGHDN and CDR2 FVKESK. Written as DNA, the CDR3 is TGTGCCAGCAGCCAAGGTCAGAATCAGCCCCAGCATTTT. Residues: CASSQGQNQPQHF.

The chain is built from TRBV7-9 and TRBJ1-2; 9 positions match TRBD1. Germline V gene lookup returns CDR1 SEHNR and CDR2 FQNEAQ (reference sequence). There are 15 residues in the CDR3. Trimming took 5 bases from V and 3 from J; bases not matched to a gene: 7. CDR3 DNA: TGTGCCAGCAGCCTCCCGGGACAGGGTCACTATGGCTACACCTTC. Its translation is CASSLPGQGHYGYTF. Together with reference TRBV7-9 and TRBJ1-2, the CDR3 gives the full variable domain: DTGVSQNPRHKITKRGQNVTFRCDPISEHNRLYWYRQTLGQGPEFLTYFQNEAQLEKSRLLSDRFSAERPKGSFSTLEIQRTEQGDSAMYLCASSLPGQGHYGYTFGSGTRLTVV.

A remark on this clonotype: A read error may produce the germline difference seen at one junction end. The chain is built from TRBV27 and TRBJ1-1, with D possibly TRBD1 on 5 matching bases. The CDR3 spans 14 residues. Germline V gene data show CDR1 as MNHEY and CDR2 as SMNVEV (reference sequence). CDR3 DNA: TGTGCCAGCGGGTTACGGGGATCGGACACTGAAGCTTCCTTT. It yields the protein CASGLRGSDTEASF.